Below are 14 T cell receptor beta chains sequenced from a single sample in a study of T cell changes during pregnancy in multiple sclerosis (dated by TCRdb to about 2019). Library creation used the immunoSEQ multiplex PCR assay. Drawn from immuneACCESS, this table holds only the in-frame rearrangements with V and J called that TCRdb kept. Clones are partly lost; checked studies trace under half to an unresolved V gene and leave the rest unexplained. This sample gives 50,000 to 70,000 clones in total; 91% of them show up just once. The leading ten clones occupy approximately 2% of the sample. Sequenced material: peripheral blood, taken in the third trimester of pregnancy. These receptors all come from a female donor in good health, enrolled as a control in a pregnancy study.

The chain employs TRBV9 and TRBJ1-1, with 9 bases lining up with TRBD1. The CDR3 extends over 15 amino acids. The germline V gene has CDR1 SGDLS and CDR2 YYNGEE. V gave up 4 bases and J gave up 4 bases; unmatched junction bases: 8. The CDR3 nucleotides are TGTGCCAGCAGCCCCGCGACAGGGGGAATCACTGAAGCTTTCTTT. It encodes CASSPATGGITEAFF.

The V and J genes are TRBV2 and TRBJ1-1; TRBD1 agrees at 7 bases. The CDR3 covers 14 residues. Germline loops: CDR1 SNHLY, CDR2 FYNNEI. Unmatched junction bases numbered 3, after V lost 5 bases and J lost 0 bases. The CDR3 sequence is CASSYGTVNTEAFF. The DNA for the CDR3 is TGTGCCAGCAGTTACGGGACAGTGAACACTGAAGCTTTCTTT.

This clone came up a few times. The genes are TRBV2 and TRBJ2-5; D might be TRBD2 (6 bases). Germline values: CDR1 SNHLY, CDR2 FYNNEI. Trimming took off 4 bases at V and 4 bases at J, with 19 bases between the two ends. CDR3 length: 16 amino acids. CDR3 in amino acids: CASSAGGGLRGETQYF. In DNA form, the CDR3 reads TGTGCCAGCAGTGCCGGGGGTGGGCTCCGGGGAGAGACCCAGTACTTC.

The chain uses TRBV19 and TRBJ2-2, with no clear D. CDR1 is LNHDA, CDR2 SQIVND, per germline (reference sequence). Trimming took 2 bases from V and 6 from J, leaving 19 bases between them. The CDR3 runs to 17 residues. CDR3 sequence (DNA): TGTGCCAGTAGTATAATGGCCCTCGAGGTTTCGGCCGGGGAGCTGTTTTTT. Translating it yields CASSIMALEVSAGELFF.

V and J are TRBV6-4 and TRBJ2-1; 7 bases agree with TRBD2. There are 16 residues in the CDR3. Germline V lookup: CDR1 MRHNA, CDR2 SNTAGT. V dropped 4 bases and J dropped 5; count of bases not matched to a gene: 11. CDR3 sequence reads: CASSGAGVAEHNEQFF. The DNA for the CDR3 is TGTGCCAGCAGTGGGGCGGGAGTTGCAGAACACAATGAGCAGTTCTTC.

V is TRBV11-2 and J is TRBJ1-5; unclear D gene. Trimming shortened V by 5 bases and J by 0 bases, and 5 bases separated the two germline ends. Germline V gives CDR1 SGHAT, CDR2 FQNNGV. This CDR3 is 13 amino acids long. The CDR3 DNA reads as TGTGCCAGCAGCCCAGATAGCAATCAGCCCCAGCATTTT. Its protein is CASSPDSNQPQHF.

The chain joins TRBV18 to TRBJ2-7; 7 positions agree with TRBD1. The trim removed 3 bases at V and 4 bases at J, leaving 3 bases unmatched. Germline V gene lookup returns CDR1 KGHSH and CDR2 LQKENI. The length of the CDR3 is 13 residues. This CDR3 reads CASSPKQGYEQYF. CDR3 nucleotide sequence: TGTGCCAGCTCACCTAAACAGGGGTACGAGCAGTACTTC.

The chain combines TRBV15 with TRBJ2-7; tentative D call: TRBD1 (5 bases). Germline-derived CDR1 and CDR2 are LNHNV and YYDKDF (reference sequence). This CDR3 is 15 amino acids long. Between the trimmed V and J ends, which lost 3 bases and 0 bases, there was a span of 12 bases. CDR3 protein: CATSRGQGSSYEQYF. Written as DNA, the CDR3 is TGTGCCACCAGCAGGGGGCAGGGATCCTCCTACGAGCAGTACTTC.

This clone appeared once. The chain links TRBV7-8 to TRBJ2-3; 7 bases map to TRBD2. Germline V gene sequence: CDR1 SGHVS, CDR2 FQNEAQ. The CDR3 has 13 residues. With V trimmed by 6 bases and J by 4 bases, 4 bases remained unmatched. CDR3 nucleotides: TGTGCCAGCAGTTCGGGGGGAGCAGATACGCAGTATTTT. Its translation: CASSSGGADTQYF.

The DNA for the CDR3 is TGTGCCAGCAGTTACTCCCTCGGGGTTTACGACGAGCAGTACTTC. Its protein product is CASSYSLGVYDEQYF. This chain joins TRBV6-6 and TRBJ2-7, with D possibly matching TRBD2 (5 bases). Germline lookup yields CDR1 MNHNY and CDR2 SVGAGI (reference sequence). V was clipped by 0 bases and J by 5 bases, with 14 bases between them. The length of the CDR3 is 15 residues.

The rearrangement uses TRBV28 and TRBJ2-3; 9 positions match TRBD2. This CDR3 region has 17 residues. Germline lookup yields CDR1 MDHEN and CDR2 SYDVKM. The V and J ends lost 5 bases and 6 bases, in that order; junction bases with no gene match: 15. As DNA, the CDR3 is TGTGCCAGCAGTCTTCCGGGACTAGCCGGCGCGACTGATACGCAGTATTTT. This translates into CASSLPGLAGATDTQYF.

V usage is TRBV27 and J usage is TRBJ1-5, with 7 bases that match TRBD1. Per germline, CDR1 MNHEY and CDR2 SMNVEV (reference sequence). The J segment lost 1 base and the V segment lost 6 bases, leaving 6 bases of the junction unmatched. There are 15 residues in the CDR3. The CDR3 reads CASRTRQGSNQPQHF. CDR3 DNA sequence: TGTGCCAGCAGGACCAGACAGGGAAGCAATCAGCCCCAGCATTTT.

The CDR3 protein is CASSRTGGTYEQYF. CDR3 bases: TGTGCCAGCAGTCGGACAGGGGGAACCTACGAGCAGTACTTC. The rearrangement links TRBV6-5 to TRBJ2-7; 10 nucleotides match TRBD1. CDR3 length: 14 amino acids. From germline, CDR1 is MNHEY and CDR2 SVGAGI. The J segment lost 2 bases and the V segment lost 5 bases, leaving 3 bases of the junction unmatched.

The gene calls are TRBV19 and TRBJ1-2; possibly TRBD1 for D (5 bases). Germline assignment: CDR1 LNHDA and CDR2 SQIVND (reference sequence). The V and J ends lost 8 bases and 0 bases respectively, with 16 bases between them. The CDR3 spans 15 residues. The CDR3 here is CASSPGGRPNYGYTF. In nucleotides, the CDR3 is TGTGCCAGTTCCCCCGGGGGAAGGCCTAACTATGGCTACACCTTC.